These 26 T cell receptor beta chains came from one sample sequenced in a study of blood T cells in healthy people across ages. Combining a sample-barcoded 5' primer with a J-beta primer mix, a second PCR ran for about 6 to 11 cycles. TCRdb reprocessed the 5' RACE reads with MiXCR, giving one entry per CDR3 protein. The sample lists a few hundred thousand distinct CDR3 sequences, about half occurring once. The specimen sequenced was blood. The receptors were sampled from a man between 60 and 70 years old in good health.

This clonotype has a count of ten or more. V usage is TRBV7-2 and J usage is TRBJ2-7; maybe TRBD2 (5 bases). This CDR3 is built from 15 residues. Germline CDR1 SGHTA, CDR2 FQGNSA. Trimming stripped 7 bases from V and 7 bases from J, with 23 bases between. The DNA for the CDR3 is TGTGCCAGCACCCCTTACTTAGTTGAGGGCAAGGAGCAGTACTTC. This sequence encodes CASTPYLVEGKEQYF. The full variable domain, completed using reference TRBV7-2 and TRBJ2-7, is GAGVSQSPSNKVTEKGKDVELRCDPISGHTALYWYRQSLGQGLEFLIYFQGNSAPDKSGLPSDRFSAERTGGSVSTLTIQRTQQEDSAVYLCASTPYLVEGKEQYFGPGTRLTVT.

The V and J genes are TRBV11-3 and TRBJ2-1; 7 positions agree with TRBD2. CDR3 size: 15 residues. Trimming took 5 bases from V and 2 from J; bases not matched to a gene: 6. CDR1 and CDR2 (germline): SGHNT, YENEEA. CDR3 coding DNA: TGTGCCAGCAGCCCCTCTAGCGGAGCCTACAATGAGCAGTTCTTC. This encodes CASSPSSGAYNEQFF.

V is TRBV12-3 or TRBV12-4 and J is TRBJ1-6; D may be TRBD1 (5 bases). V lost 6 bases to trimming and J lost 4 bases, with 7 bases between them. The CDR3 covers 13 residues. Here the CDR3 DNA reads TGTGCCAGCAGCCGGGGGTATAATTCACCCCTCCACTTT. It specifies CASSRGYNSPLHF.

The chain couples TRBV6-4 to TRBJ2-6; D is undetermined. The germline V and J ends were trimmed by 0 bases and 0 bases, with 3 bases remaining between them. CDR1 MRHNA and CDR2 SNTAGT come from the germline V gene. The CDR3 runs 15 residues. The CDR3 loop is CASSDSRSGANVLTF. In nucleotides, the CDR3 is TGTGCCAGCAGTGACTCGCGCTCTGGGGCCAACGTCCTGACTTTC.

This clonotype was seen only a few times. V and J are TRBV29-1 and TRBJ2-7, with 9 nucleotides matching TRBD1. V dropped 5 bases and J dropped 2; count of bases not matched to a gene: 16. The CDR3 spans 17 residues. The germline gives CDR1 SQVTM, CDR2 ANQGSEA. CDR3 nucleotide sequence: TGCAGCGTTCACACGGGACAGGGAAAAGCCAACCCCTACGAGCAGTACTTC. Amino acids: CSVHTGQGKANPYEQYF.

This clonotype occurred many times. The chain joins TRBV10-1 to TRBJ1-2; the D gene is possibly TRBD1 (5 bases). V lost 0 bases to trimming and J lost 8 bases, with 10 bases between them. Germline V gives CDR1 WNHNN, CDR2 SYGVQD (reference sequence). The CDR3 has 13 residues. In DNA, the CDR3 is TGCGCCAGCAGTGAGTCGAGGGGTCGGGGCTACACCTTC. Amino acid sequence: CASSESRGRGYTF.

This clonotype came up a few times. The chain links TRBV6-5 to TRBJ2-6; D not certain. The V gene's germline CDR1 is MNHEY and CDR2 SVGAGI. V was shortened by 6 bases and J by 0 bases, with 3 bases between the two germline ends. This CDR3 has 13 amino acids. The CDR3 sequence: CASRLSGANVLTF. The CDR3 coding sequence is TGTGCCAGCAGACTCTCTGGGGCCAACGTCCTGACTTTC.

The V and J genes are TRBV6-5 and TRBJ2-5; 13 bases fit TRBD2. CDR3 size: 17 residues. Trimming cost V 2 bases and J 1 base; bases outside gene matches: 4. Germline V CDR1 and CDR2: MNHEY, SVGAGI. In DNA, the CDR3 is TGTGCCAGCAGTTACCTGGGACTAGCGGGGACCCAAGAGACCCAGTACTTC. It codes for CASSYLGLAGTQETQYF.

The V call is TRBV10-3, the J call TRBJ2-7; tentative D call: TRBD2 (6 bases). The CDR3 runs to 14 residues. Between the trimmed V and J ends, which lost 10 bases and 3 bases, there was a span of 19 bases. CDR1 and CDR2 (germline): ENHRY, SYGVKD. CDR3: CATYSGQGLYEQYF. The DNA of the CDR3 is TGTGCCACCTACTCCGGGCAGGGACTCTACGAGCAGTACTTC.

The V gene is TRBV9, the J gene TRBJ2-1; 14 bases agree with TRBD2. CDR1 is SGDLS and CDR2 is YYNGEE in the germline V gene. This CDR3 has 16 amino acids. Trimming removed 3 bases from V and 8 bases from J; junction bases left unmatched: 7. The CDR3 loop is CASSGRGLAGGDEQFF. CDR3 nucleotides: TGTGCCAGCAGCGGAAGAGGACTAGCGGGAGGAGATGAGCAGTTCTTC.

The rearrangement links TRBV20-1 to TRBJ2-5, with D perhaps matching TRBD1 or TRBD2 (5 bases each). The CDR3 spans 14 residues. Germline assignment: CDR1 DFQATT and CDR2 SNEGSKA (reference sequence). CDR3 sequence: CSVRESGRGETQYF. As DNA, the CDR3 is TGCAGCGTAAGAGAATCGGGGCGCGGGGAGACCCAGTACTTC.

In this sample, this clonotype turned up a few times. This chain uses TRBV29-1 with TRBJ2-7; D gene uncertain. Trimming took off 2 bases at V and 2 bases at J, with 13 bases between the two ends. The CDR3 is 14 residues long. Germline V gene data show CDR1 as SQVTM and CDR2 as ANQGSEA. CDR3: CSVEIGDLTYEQYF. The CDR3 DNA is TGCAGCGTTGAAATTGGCGATCTTACCTACGAGCAGTACTTC.

This clonotype was counted at least ten times. V and J are TRBV20-1 and TRBJ1-6; D is possibly TRBD1 (6 bases). The length of the CDR3 is 13 residues. V was shortened by 6 bases and J by 5 bases, with 11 bases between the two germline ends. Germline V gene lookup returns CDR1 DFQATT and CDR2 SNEGSKA (reference sequence). This chain's CDR3 is CSAAGANNSPLHF. The CDR3 nucleotides read TGCAGTGCCGCAGGGGCGAATAATTCACCCCTCCACTTT.

The J gene is TRBJ1-6, the V gene TRBV20-1; the match to TRBD1 covers 7 bases. The germline gives CDR1 DFQATT, CDR2 SNEGSKA (reference sequence). The CDR3 totals 15 residues. V lost 1 base and J lost 9; bases outside the gene matches: 9. The chain's CDR3 is CSARGEGAESSPLHF. CDR3 nucleotides: TGCAGTGCTAGAGGGGAGGGGGCGGAGAGTTCACCCCTCCACTTT.

The CDR3 bases are TGTGCCAGCTCACCACCGGGTAAGATCGACAATGAGCAGTACTTC. It translates to CASSPPGKIDNEQYF. This chain uses TRBV18 with TRBJ2-1, with D unresolved. The J call may be faulty, since TRBJ2-7 better matches the DNA end. The germline V gene encodes CDR1 KGHSH and CDR2 LQKENI. This CDR3 comprises 15 residues.

The chain recombines TRBV9 with TRBJ2-1; the D gene could be TRBD1 or TRBD2 (5 bases each). CDR1 and CDR2 (germline): SGDLS, YYNGEE. V was trimmed by 7 bases and J by 5 bases, leaving 16 bases between them. The CDR3 is 14 residues long. CDR3 protein: CASARGVTDNEQFF. In DNA form, the CDR3 reads TGTGCCAGCGCAAGAGGGGTGACGGACAATGAGCAGTTCTTC.

CDR3 residues: CASSRVGGGNEQFF. The DNA for the CDR3 is TGTGCCAGCAGCCGAGTAGGGGGGGGAAATGAGCAGTTCTTC. The V call is TRBV3-1, the J call TRBJ2-1, with D tentatively TRBD2 (7 bases). The CDR3 has 14 residues. V was clipped by 4 bases and J by 7 bases, with 14 bases between them. The germline V gene encodes CDR1 LGHDT and CDR2 YNNKEL (reference sequence).

This clonotype occurred many times. The genes are TRBV20-1 and TRBJ2-5, with D possibly TRBD1 on 5 matching bases. Trimming took off 8 bases at V and 1 base at J, with 8 bases between the two ends. Germline V lookup: CDR1 DFQATT, CDR2 SNEGSKA (reference sequence). The CDR3 is made up of 11 amino acids. CDR3 in DNA: TGCAGTCAAAGGGGCCAAGAGACCCAGTACTTC. Encoded protein: CSQRGQETQYF.

Here the CDR3 DNA reads TGTGCCAGCAGTTTAGAATGGGCCTACGAGCAGTACTTC. Amino acids: CASSLEWAYEQYF. The V gene is TRBV27, the J gene TRBJ2-5; D is undetermined. Judging by the DNA end, TRBJ2-7 fits better; the J call may be wrong. Looked up from germline, CDR1 is MNHEY and CDR2 is SMNVEV (reference sequence). This CDR3 spans 13 amino acids.

CDR3 DNA sequence: TGCAGCGCGGGACTAGCGAGTTCCTACGAGCAGTACTTC. This sequence encodes CSAGLASSYEQYF. The rearrangement uses TRBV29-1 and TRBJ2-7, with TRBD2 identical over 10 bases. With V trimmed by 7 bases and J by 1 base, 4 bases remained unmatched. The CDR3 covers 13 residues. Per germline, CDR1 SQVTM and CDR2 ANQGSEA.

The table lists this clonotype with a count of one. This likely comes from a read error, as the CDR3 has no conserved phenylalanine or tryptophan at its end. This chain joins TRBV7-2 and TRBJ2-5, with a possible D match to TRBD2 (6 bases). The length of the CDR3 is 15 residues. The germline V and J ends were trimmed by 4 bases and 5 bases, with 17 bases remaining between them. The germline V gene has CDR1 SGHTA and CDR2 FQGNSA. CDR3 sequence reads: CASSSGRGSWETQYL. The CDR3 DNA sequence: TGTGCCAGCAGCTCCGGACGGGGGAGTTGGGAGACCCAGTACTTG.

The gene calls are TRBV20-1 and TRBJ2-7, with 11 nucleotides matching TRBD1. V shed 6 bases, J shed 5 bases, and the junction held 9 bases outside the gene matches. The CDR3 is 14 residues long. CDR1 is DFQATT and CDR2 is SNEGSKA in the germline V gene (reference sequence). The CDR3 bases are TGCAGTGCCGCGGACAGGGGGCGAGTACACGAGCAGTACTTC. It specifies CSAADRGRVHEQYF.

This clonotype was found a few times. The chain is built from TRBV9 and TRBJ2-1, with TRBD1 matching over 11 bases. This CDR3 is built from 15 residues. The V and J ends lost 3 bases and 6 bases, in that order; junction bases with no gene match: 5. Germline V CDR1 and CDR2: SGDLS, YYNGEE. The CDR3 here is CASSAGQGAFNEQFF. In nucleotides, the CDR3 is TGTGCCAGCAGCGCCGGACAGGGGGCCTTCAATGAGCAGTTCTTC.

A few counts support this clonotype. The rearrangement uses TRBV5-1 and TRBJ2-1; D tentatively fits TRBD1 or TRBD2 (5 bases each). The V end was cut by 4 bases, the J end by 8 bases, with 10 bases between. The V gene's germline CDR1 is SGHRS and CDR2 YFSETQ. The CDR3 loop spans 12 amino acids. In DNA form, the CDR3 reads TGCGCCAGCAGCACCGGGGCGGATGAGCAGTTCTTC. Amino acids: CASSTGADEQFF. The full variable domain, in which reference TRBV5-1 and TRBJ2-1 provide the parts outside the CDR3, is KAGVTQTPRYLIKTRGQQVTLSCSPISGHRSVSWYQQTPGQGLQFLFEYFSETQRNKGNFPGRFSGRQFSNSRSEMNVSTLELGDSALYLCASSTGADEQFFGPGTRLTVL.

The chain has TRBV7-9 and TRBJ2-1; TRBD2 matches at 11 bases. Per the germline V gene, CDR1 is SEHNR and CDR2 is FQNEAQ (reference sequence). This CDR3 region has 16 residues. Trimming cost V 5 bases and J 9 bases; bases outside gene matches: 12. The CDR3 DNA reads as TGTGCCAGCAGCGCCGGACTAGCGGGCCCGCCGGGTGAGCAGTTCTTC. Its translation: CASSAGLAGPPGEQFF.

The chain recombines TRBV29-1 with TRBJ1-2, with 7 nucleotides matching TRBD1. V lost 4 bases and J lost 8; bases outside the gene matches: 13. This CDR3 comprises 14 residues. Germline V gene sequence: CDR1 SQVTM, CDR2 ANQGSEA. CDR3 sequence reads: CSVALETGSQGYTF. The CDR3 nucleotides are TGCAGCGTTGCTTTAGAGACAGGGTCGCAAGGCTACACCTTC.